Below, one T cell receptor (beta chain) is given with its context. What it recognizes is unknown. The sample originates from a study of OX40 agonist ivuxolimab in advanced cancers. Study-wide background: Ivuxolimab doses were 0.01, 0.1, 0.3, 1.5, 3 or 10 mg/kg every 2 weeks. Recorded diagnoses for dose-escalation patients were hepatocellular carcinoma, melanoma, renal cell or head and neck cancer.

The method was immunoSEQ multiplex PCR; TCRdb's version includes in-frame clones alone and lacks a portion of them. Of under 85,000 clones listed, about 91% were seen once; the top ten hold 0.3% to 0.35%. Study-wide results and limits: The authors did not determine the antigen specificity of the expanded peripheral T cells. Partial responders dosed at 0.1-3.0 mg/kg displayed clonal expansion ranking among the lowest.

The CDR3 has 16 amino acids. The V and J ends lost 0 bases and 0 bases respectively, with 12 bases between them. Germline CDR1 reads SGHRS; CDR2 reads YFSETQ. The rearrangement uses TRBV5-1 and TRBJ1-1; D gene unclear. The sequence was collected from an adult with an advanced solid tumor such as melanoma, head and neck, liver or kidney cancer. Specimen: CD4+ or CD8+ T cells sorted from blood, collected in a trial of the OX40 agonist ivuxolimab. The CDR3 coding sequence is TGCGCCAGCAGCTTGGTGACCGTGGGCCTGAACACTGAAGCTTTCTTT. Translating it yields CASSLVTVGLNTEAFF. Full variable domain (remainder filled in from reference TRBV5-1 and TRBJ1-1): KAGVTQTPRYLIKTRGQQVTLSCSPISGHRSVSWYQQTPGQGLQFLFEYFSETQRNKGNFPGRFSGRQFSNSRSEMNVSTLELGDSALYLCASSLVTVGLNTEAFFGQGTRLTVV.